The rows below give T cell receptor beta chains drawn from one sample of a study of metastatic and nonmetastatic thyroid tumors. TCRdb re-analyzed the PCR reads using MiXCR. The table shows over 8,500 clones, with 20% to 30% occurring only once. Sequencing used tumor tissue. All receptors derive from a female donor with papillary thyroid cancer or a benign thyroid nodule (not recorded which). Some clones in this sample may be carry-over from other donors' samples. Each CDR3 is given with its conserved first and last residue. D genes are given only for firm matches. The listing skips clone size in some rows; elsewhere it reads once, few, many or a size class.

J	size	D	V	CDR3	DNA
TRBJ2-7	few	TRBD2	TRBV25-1	CASSHSGGTYEQYF	TGTGCCAGCAGTCATAGCGGGGGGACCTACGAGCAGTACTTC
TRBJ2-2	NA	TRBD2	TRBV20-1	CSASIPGLASIQLFF	TGCAGTGCTAGCATCCCAGGACTAGCCTCGATACAGCTGTTTTTT
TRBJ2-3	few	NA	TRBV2	CASSEEKTSTDTQYF	TGTGCCAGCAGTGAAGAAAAGACTAGCACAGATACGCAGTATTTT
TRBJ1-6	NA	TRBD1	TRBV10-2	CASNLGTGDSPLHF	TGCGCCAGCAATCTCGGGACAGGGGATTCACCCCTCCACTTT
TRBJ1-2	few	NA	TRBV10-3	CAISWGNYGYTF	TGTGCCATCAGTTGGGGGAACTATGGCTACACCTTC
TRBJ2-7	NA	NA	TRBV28	CASSSWSYEQYF	TGTGCCAGTTCCAGCTGGTCCTACGAGCAGTACTTC
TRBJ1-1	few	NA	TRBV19	CASTPGEGRRLNTEAFF	TGTGCCAGTACCCCCGGGGAGGGGAGGAGATTGAACACTGAAGCTTTCTTT
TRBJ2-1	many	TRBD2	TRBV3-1	CASSQHGAGTSGSNEQFF	TGTGCCAGCAGCCAGCATGGTGCCGGGACTAGCGGGAGTAATGAGCAGTTCTTC
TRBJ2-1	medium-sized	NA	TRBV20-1	CSATPGQGGDEQFF	TGCAGTGCGACCCCCGGCCAGGGGGGGGATGAGCAGTTCTTC
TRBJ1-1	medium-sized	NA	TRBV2	CASKAAGNTEAFF	TGTGCCAGCAAGGCTGCAGGGAACACTGAAGCTTTCTTT
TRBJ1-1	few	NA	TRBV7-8	CASSSPNGPEAFF	TGTGCCAGCAGCTCGCCGAACGGCCCTGAAGCTTTCTTT
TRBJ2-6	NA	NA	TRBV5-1	CASSLFSGANVLTF	TGCGCCAGCAGCTTGTTTTCTGGGGCCAACGTCCTGACTTTC
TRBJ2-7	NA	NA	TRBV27	CASSLPGDEQYF	TGTGCCAGCAGTTTACCAGGGGACGAGCAGTACTTC
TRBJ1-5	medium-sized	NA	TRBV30	CAWSGGKQGREPQHF	TGTGCCTGGAGTGGTGGAAAACAGGGTCGTGAGCCCCAGCATTTT
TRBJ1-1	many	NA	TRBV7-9	CASSSDANTEAFF	TGTGCCAGCAGCTCGGACGCGAACACTGAAGCTTTCTTT
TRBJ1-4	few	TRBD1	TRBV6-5	CASSSDRVNEKLFF	TGTGCCAGCAGTTCCGACAGGGTGAATGAAAAACTGTTTTTT
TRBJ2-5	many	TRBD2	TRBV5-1	CASRAGGGQETQYF	TGCGCCAGCAGAGCGGGAGGTGGCCAAGAGACCCAGTACTTC
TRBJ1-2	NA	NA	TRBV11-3	CASSLKANYGYTF	TGTGCCAGCAGCTTAAAAGCTAACTATGGCTACACCTTC
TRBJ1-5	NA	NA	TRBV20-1	CSASPLGQGNQPQHF	TGCAGTGCTAGCCCGCTCGGACAAGGAAATCAGCCCCAGCATTTT
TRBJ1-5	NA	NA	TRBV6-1	CASSVPPDGNQPQHF	TGTGCCAGCAGTGTTCCCCCAGACGGCAATCAGCCCCAGCATTTT
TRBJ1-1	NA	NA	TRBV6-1	CASTRRSNTEAFF	TGTGCCAGCACCCGGCGGTCGAACACTGAAGCTTTCTTT
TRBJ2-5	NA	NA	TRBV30	CAWSIQETQYF	TGTGCCTGGAGTATCCAAGAGACCCAGTACTTC
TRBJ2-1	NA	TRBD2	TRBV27	CASSSPGGGILDEQFF	TGTGCCAGCAGTTCTCCCGGGGGAGGGATTTTGGATGAGCAGTTCTTC
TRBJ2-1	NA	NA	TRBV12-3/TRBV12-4	CASSLQVGYYNEQFF	TGTGCCAGCAGTTTACAAGTGGGTTACTACAATGAGCAGTTCTTC
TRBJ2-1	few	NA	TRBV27	CATRPLMVLNEQFF	TGTGCCACTAGACCCCTGATGGTACTCAATGAGCAGTTCTTC
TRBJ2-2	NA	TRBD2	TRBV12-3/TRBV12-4	CASRILAGRNTGELFF	TGTGCCAGTAGAATCCTAGCGGGAAGGAACACCGGGGAGCTGTTTTTT
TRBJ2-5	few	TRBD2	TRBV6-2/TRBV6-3	CASSPRLGGETQYF	TGTGCCAGCAGTCCACGGCTGGGAGGGGAGACCCAGTACTTC
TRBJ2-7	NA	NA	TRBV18	CASSPPGTGNYEQYF	TGTGCCAGCTCACCACCAGGGACGGGAAACTACGAGCAGTACTTC
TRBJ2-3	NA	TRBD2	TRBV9	CASSQTGTNTDTQYF	TGTGCCAGCAGCCAAACCGGGACTAACACAGATACGCAGTATTTT